This T cell receptor (beta chain) is from a study of blood T cell repertoires in COVID-19. This CDR3 is built from 15 residues. Trimming took 2 bases from V and 7 from J, leaving 17 bases between them. Germline V gene lookup returns CDR1 MNHEY and CDR2 SVGEGT. Profiled with immunoSEQ multiplex PCR; TCRdb holds only in-frame clones, not every one. The sample consists of some 86,000 clones, around 80% of them appearing once. This clone has just a few counts. The sample was peripheral blood. The source is a woman of 80 years or more with active or convalescent COVID-19. This chain uses TRBV6-2 or TRBV6-3 with TRBJ1-2; no definite D call. CDR3 region: CASSYALGGLGGYTF. The CDR3 DNA sequence: TGTGCCAGCAGTTACGCGCTCGGAGGTTTAGGTGGCTACACCTTC.